This TCR beta chain was captured in a study of blood T cell repertoires in COVID-19. The CDR3 extends over 14 amino acids. V shed 8 bases, J shed 4 bases, and the junction held 3 bases outside the gene matches. Looked up from germline, CDR1 is SGHAT and CDR2 is FQDESV (reference sequence). The age range of participants was about 18 to 90 years, with residence in approximately 25 US areas. TCRdb's table, derived via immunoSEQ multiplex PCR, lists solely in-frame clones and lacks some. The sample yields 270,000 or so clones, around 89% seen once. The V call is TRBV11-1, the J call TRBJ2-7; 15 bases fit TRBD2. The sequence came from a woman between 40 and 50 years old with acute COVID-19. The source material was PBMCs or T cells enriched from blood (not recorded which). CDR3 loop: CASAGLAGGYEQYF. CDR3 in DNA: TGTGCCAGCGCCGGACTAGCGGGAGGGTACGAGCAGTACTTC.